Listed below are T cell receptor beta chains from one sample, sequenced in a study of Ad26.COV2.S vaccination and SARS-CoV-2 variants. Libraries were prepared by immunoSEQ multiplex PCR; TCRdb keeps only in-frame clonotypes and omits some of them. The sample lists 300,000 to 500,000 clones, around nine tenths occurring once. The sequencing used peripheral blood, collected in a trial of Ad26.COV2.S vaccine versus placebo. These receptors all come from a person between 18 and 65 years old who received the Ad26.COV2.S COVID-19 vaccine or a placebo. The CDR3 runs from the conserved cysteine through the conserved F or W. The D gene is left open where the match is weak.

>TRBV10-2|TRBJ1-5|TRBD1
CASRDGTGVLPQHF
TGCGCCAGCAGGGATGGGACAGGCGTTTTGCCCCAGCATTTT
>TRBV25-1|TRBJ2-7|.
CASSEVNGTISYEQYF
TGTGCCAGCAGTGAAGTGAATGGGACAATCTCCTACGAGCAGTACTTC
>TRBV2|TRBJ1-3|.
CASSTDLSGNTIYF
TGTGCCAGCAGTACCGACCTCTCTGGAAACACCATATATTTT
>TRBV20-1|TRBJ1-1|.
CSAIDLAYTEAFF
TGCAGTGCTATTGATCTAGCATACACTGAAGCTTTCTTT
>TRBV6-5|TRBJ2-7|.
CASSGGSYEQYF
TGTGCCAGCAGCGGTGGATCCTACGAGCAGTACTTC
>TRBV27|TRBJ2-1|.
CASSPSPYNEQFF
TGTGCCAGCAGTCCATCCCCATACAATGAGCAGTTCTTC
>TRBV19|TRBJ2-5|.
CASTTGGIETQYF
TGTGCCAGCACCACTGGGGGTATAGAGACCCAGTACTTC
>TRBV19|TRBJ2-2|.
CASSILAGELFF
TGTGCCAGTAGTATCTTGGCCGGGGAGCTGTTTTTT
>TRBV7-9|TRBJ2-7|TRBD1
CASSSRQGRGYEQYF
TGTGCCAGCAGCTCCCGACAGGGGAGAGGTTACGAGCAGTACTTC
>TRBV4-1|TRBJ1-1|.
CASSQEGPYEAFF
TGCGCCAGCAGCCAAGAAGGGCCCTATGAAGCTTTCTTT
>TRBV7-9|TRBJ2-4|.
CASSLLENIQYF
TGTGCCAGCAGCTTATTGGAGAACATTCAGTACTTC
>TRBV4-3|TRBJ2-1|TRBD2
CASSPERGAYNEQFF
TGCGCCAGCAGCCCCGAGCGGGGGGCATACAATGAGCAGTTCTTC
>TRBV5-4|TRBJ1-2|.
CASSMGLGQLDDGYTF
TGTGCCAGCAGCATGGGCCTGGGGCAGCTTGACGATGGCTACACCTTC
>TRBV30|TRBJ2-7|.
CAWSRLITGEQYF
TGTGCCTGGAGTAGACTAATCACGGGCGAGCAGTACTTC
>TRBV27|TRBJ2-5|.
CASSYFAGNQETQYF
TGTGCCAGCAGTTACTTCGCGGGGAACCAAGAGACCCAGTACTTC
>TRBV11-3|TRBJ2-1|.
CASSLTWQGELGSYNEQFF
TGTGCCAGCAGCTTAACTTGGCAGGGAGAACTGGGGTCCTACAATGAGCAGTTCTTC
>TRBV5-4|TRBJ2-2|.
CASSPRAGELFF
TGTGCCAGCAGCCCGAGGGCCGGGGAGCTGTTTTTT